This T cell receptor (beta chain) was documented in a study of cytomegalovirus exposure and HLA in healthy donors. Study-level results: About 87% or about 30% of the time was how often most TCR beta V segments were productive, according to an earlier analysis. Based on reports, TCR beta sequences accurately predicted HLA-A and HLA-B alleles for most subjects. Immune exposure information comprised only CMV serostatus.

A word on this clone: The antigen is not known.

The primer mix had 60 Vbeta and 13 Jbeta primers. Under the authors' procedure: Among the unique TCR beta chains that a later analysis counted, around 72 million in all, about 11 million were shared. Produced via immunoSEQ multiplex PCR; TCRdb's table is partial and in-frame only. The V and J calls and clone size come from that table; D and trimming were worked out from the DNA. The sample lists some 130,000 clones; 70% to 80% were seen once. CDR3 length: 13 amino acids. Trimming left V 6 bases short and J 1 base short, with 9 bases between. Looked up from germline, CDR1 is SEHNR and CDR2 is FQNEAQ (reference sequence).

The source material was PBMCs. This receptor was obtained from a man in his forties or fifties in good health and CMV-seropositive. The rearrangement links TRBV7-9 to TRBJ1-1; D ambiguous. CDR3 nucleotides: TGTGCCAGCAGAGCCTCGGGGAACACTGAAGCTTTCTTT. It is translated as CASRASGNTEAFF.